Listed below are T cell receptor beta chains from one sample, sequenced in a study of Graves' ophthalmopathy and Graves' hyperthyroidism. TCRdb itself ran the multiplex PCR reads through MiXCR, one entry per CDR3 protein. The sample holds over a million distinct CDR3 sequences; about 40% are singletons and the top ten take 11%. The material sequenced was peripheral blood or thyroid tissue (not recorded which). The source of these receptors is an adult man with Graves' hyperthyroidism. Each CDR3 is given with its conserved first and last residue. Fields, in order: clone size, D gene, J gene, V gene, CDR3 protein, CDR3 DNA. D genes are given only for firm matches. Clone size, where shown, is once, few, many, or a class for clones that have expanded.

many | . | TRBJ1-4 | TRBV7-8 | CASNVGGLNEKLFF | TGTGCCAGCAACGTAGGGGGATTAAACGAAAAACTGTTTTTT
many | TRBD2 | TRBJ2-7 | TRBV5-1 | CASSLEAGSYERYF | TGCGCCAGCAGCTTGGAAGCGGGAAGCTACGAGCGGTACTTC
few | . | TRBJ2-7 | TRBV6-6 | CASFGTLGYEQYF | TGTGCCAGCTTTGGGACATTAGGCTACGAGCAGTACTTC
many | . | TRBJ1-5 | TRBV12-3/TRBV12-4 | CASSPGSRSQPQHF | TGTGCCAGCAGTCCCGGCAGTAGGAGTCAGCCCCAGCATTTT
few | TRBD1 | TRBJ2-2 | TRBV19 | CASSIDPLGQGVGAGELFF | TGTGCCAGTAGTATAGATCCTCTCGGACAGGGAGTCGGGGCCGGGGAGCTGTTTTTT
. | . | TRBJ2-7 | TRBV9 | CASSPDEEYF | TGTGCCAGCAGCCCCGACGAGGAGTACTTC
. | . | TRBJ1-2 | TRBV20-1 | CSAELAGKRTF | TGCAGTGCTGAACTAGCGGGGAAGAGGACCTTC
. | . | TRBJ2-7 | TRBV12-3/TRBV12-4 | CASSLLEFGNYEQYF | TGTGCCAGCAGCTTACTAGAGTTCGGAAACTACGAGCAGTACTTC
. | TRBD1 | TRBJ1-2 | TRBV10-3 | CAIAETGDGYTF | TGTGCCATAGCAGAGACAGGGGACGGCTACACCTTC
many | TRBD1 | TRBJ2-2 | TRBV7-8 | CASSLRGTVTGELFF | TGTGCCAGCAGCTTAAGGGGGACAGTCACCGGGGAGCTGTTTTTT
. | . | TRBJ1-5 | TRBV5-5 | CASSLARVPSNQPQHF | TGTGCCAGCAGCTTGGCCAGGGTCCCTAGCAATCAGCCCCAGCATTTT
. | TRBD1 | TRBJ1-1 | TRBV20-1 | CSAREQGDTEAFF | TGCAGTGCTAGAGAACAGGGGGACACTGAAGCTTTCTTT
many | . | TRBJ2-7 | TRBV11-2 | CASGLYEQYF | TGTGCCAGCGGGCTCTACGAGCAGTACTTC
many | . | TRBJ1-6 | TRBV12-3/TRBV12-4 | CASSSVSSYNSPLHF | TGTGCCAGCAGTTCCGTGAGCTCCTATAATTCACCCCTCCACTTT
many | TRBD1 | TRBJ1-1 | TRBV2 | CASSEGGGQGYTEAFF | TGTGCCAGCAGTGAAGGAGGCGGACAGGGGTACACTGAAGCTTTCTTT
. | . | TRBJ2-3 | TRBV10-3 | CAISGFEDTQYF | TGTGCCATCAGTGGTTTCGAGGATACGCAGTATTTT
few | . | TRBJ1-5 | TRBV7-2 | CASSEWAGGNQPQHF | TGTGCCAGCAGCGAGTGGGCAGGGGGCAATCAGCCCCAGCATTTT
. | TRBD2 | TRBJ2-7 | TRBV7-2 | CASSPGLAGDREQYF | TGTGCCAGCAGCCCGGGACTAGCGGGAGATCGCGAGCAGTACTTC
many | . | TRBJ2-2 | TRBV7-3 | CASSQGPNGELFF | TGTGCCAGCAGCCAGGGGCCAAACGGGGAGCTGTTTTTT
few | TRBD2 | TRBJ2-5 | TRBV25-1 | CASMFQGLAGETQYF | TGTGCCAGCATGTTTCAGGGACTAGCGGGCGAGACCCAGTACTTC
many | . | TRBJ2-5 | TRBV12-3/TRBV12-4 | CASSPAEGQETQYF | TGTGCCAGCAGTCCCGCTGAGGGGCAAGAGACCCAGTACTTC
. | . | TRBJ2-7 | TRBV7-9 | CASSAREQTYEQYF | TGTGCCAGCAGCGCCAGGGAACAAACCTACGAGCAGTACTTC
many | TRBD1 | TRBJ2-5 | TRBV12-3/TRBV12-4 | CASSRQGAGKTQYF | TGTGCCAGCAGTCGTCAGGGGGCTGGGAAGACCCAGTACTTC
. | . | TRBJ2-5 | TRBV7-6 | CASSLAVGFPNEQYF | TGTGCCAGCAGCTTAGCGGTGGGCTTTCCTAATGAGCAGTACTTC
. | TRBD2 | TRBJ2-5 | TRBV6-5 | CASSLSGRVKTQYF | TGTGCCAGCAGTCTTAGCGGGAGGGTAAAGACCCAGTACTTC